The clone carrying this TCR beta chain was found many times. TCRdb called the 5' RACE reads again in MiXCR, with one record for every CDR3 protein. The repertoire includes around 48,000 distinct CDR3 sequences, roughly an eighth of them detected once, and 10% sits in the top ten. V lost 3 bases, J lost 4 bases, and 8 bases stayed unmatched. Germline lookup yields CDR1 LGHDT and CDR2 YNNKEL (reference sequence). The CDR3 is 15 residues long. The data originate from a study of early T cells in non-severe SARS-CoV-2 infection. The chain couples TRBV3-1 to TRBJ1-2; the match to TRBD1 covers 7 bases. The sequence was collected from an adult who was a healthcare worker with PCR-confirmed SARS-CoV-2 infection or an uninfected control (not recorded which). Sequencing was performed on whole blood. CDR3 protein: CASSQDRISAYGYTF. The CDR3 region has the DNA TGTGCCAGCAGCCAGGACAGGATCTCTGCCTATGGCTACACCTTC.